These T cell receptor beta chains were read from a single sample in a study of blood T cell repertoires in COVID-19. TCRdb keeps only in-frame clones here, not all; method: immunoSEQ multiplex PCR. Of about 140,000 clones in the sample, approximately 88% are singletons; the top ten hold over 4%. Material: PBMCs or T cells enriched from blood (not recorded which). The receptors stem from a man in his sixties or seventies who had been exposed to COVID-19. CDR3s include the opening cysteine and the closing phenylalanine or tryptophan. The D gene is left open where the match is weak. Expanded clones get a size class; other rows say once, few or many, or leave the size out.

j_gene: TRBJ1-1; abundance: -; v_gene: TRBV4-3; d_gene: -; CDR3aa: CASSQEVKGTEAFF; CDR3nt: TGCGCCAGCAGCCAAGAAGTTAAGGGGACTGAAGCTTTCTTT
j_gene: TRBJ2-1; abundance: -; v_gene: TRBV4-1; d_gene: -; CDR3aa: CASSQEVGADYNEQFF; CDR3nt: TGCGCCAGCAGCCAAGAGGTAGGGGCCGACTACAATGAGCAGTTCTTC
j_gene: TRBJ2-1; abundance: -; v_gene: TRBV10-2; d_gene: TRBD2; CDR3aa: CASMVSGVYNEQFF; CDR3nt: TGCGCCAGCATGGTTAGCGGGGTATACAATGAGCAGTTCTTC
j_gene: TRBJ2-7; abundance: few; v_gene: TRBV19; d_gene: TRBD1; CDR3aa: CASSPGQDFYEQYF; CDR3nt: TGTGCCAGTAGCCCAGGACAGGATTTCTACGAGCAGTACTTC
j_gene: TRBJ1-6; abundance: -; v_gene: TRBV30; d_gene: TRBD1; CDR3aa: CAWRVADRVGSPLHF; CDR3nt: TGTGCCTGGAGGGTAGCGGACAGGGTAGGTTCACCCCTCCACTTT
j_gene: TRBJ2-7; abundance: few; v_gene: TRBV10-2; d_gene: -; CDR3aa: CASSEYSYEQYF; CDR3nt: TGCGCCAGCAGTGAATACAGCTACGAGCAGTACTTC
j_gene: TRBJ2-3; abundance: once; v_gene: TRBV4-2; d_gene: TRBD1; CDR3aa: CASSQQQGVSTDTQYF; CDR3nt: TGTGCCAGCAGCCAACAACAGGGGGTGAGCACAGATACGCAGTATTTT
j_gene: TRBJ1-5; abundance: -; v_gene: TRBV30; d_gene: -; CDR3aa: CAWSGGVNQPQHF; CDR3nt: TGTGCCTGGAGTGGAGGAGTTAATCAGCCCCAGCATTTT
j_gene: TRBJ1-2; abundance: -; v_gene: TRBV9; d_gene: TRBD1; CDR3aa: CASSAWTGEAGYTF; CDR3nt: TGTGCCAGCAGCGCCTGGACAGGGGAGGCTGGCTACACCTTC
j_gene: TRBJ2-5; abundance: -; v_gene: TRBV18; d_gene: TRBD1; CDR3aa: CASSPGTAQETQYF; CDR3nt: TGTGCCAGCTCACCGGGGACAGCCCAAGAGACCCAGTACTTC
j_gene: TRBJ1-2; abundance: -; v_gene: TRBV19; d_gene: -; CDR3aa: CASSLMGATGYTF; CDR3nt: TGTGCCAGTAGCTTAATGGGGGCGACTGGCTACACCTTC
j_gene: TRBJ1-2; abundance: -; v_gene: TRBV27; d_gene: -; CDR3aa: CASSLSSVGWGYTF; CDR3nt: TGTGCCAGCAGTTTATCGTCTGTCGGGTGGGGCTACACCTTC
j_gene: TRBJ2-6; abundance: -; v_gene: TRBV18; d_gene: -; CDR3aa: CASSGGLADPGANVLTF; CDR3nt: TGTGCCAGCTCAGGAGGCCTTGCGGACCCTGGGGCCAACGTCCTGACTTTC
j_gene: TRBJ1-5; abundance: -; v_gene: TRBV4-3; d_gene: -; CDR3aa: CVSSQDWGGNQPQHF; CDR3nt: TGCGTCAGCAGCCAAGATTGGGGAGGCAATCAGCCCCAGCATTTT
j_gene: TRBJ1-1; abundance: -; v_gene: TRBV19; d_gene: -; CDR3aa: CASSIQPGRGTEAFF; CDR3nt: TGTGCCAGTAGTATTCAACCGGGGAGAGGAACTGAAGCTTTCTTT
j_gene: TRBJ1-5; abundance: -; v_gene: TRBV28; d_gene: TRBD1; CDR3aa: CASSLGDRGAPGHF; CDR3nt: TGTGCCAGCAGTTTGGGGGACAGGGGGGCCCCCGGGCATTTT
j_gene: TRBJ2-7; abundance: -; v_gene: TRBV18; d_gene: -; CDR3aa: CASSPPGGGAHEQYF; CDR3nt: TGTGCCAGCTCACCTCCGGGAGGGGGCGCGCACGAGCAGTACTTC
j_gene: TRBJ1-5; abundance: -; v_gene: TRBV28; d_gene: -; CDR3aa: CASTLRQPNQPQHF; CDR3nt: TGTGCCAGCACCTTGCGACAGCCCAATCAGCCCCAGCATTTT
j_gene: TRBJ1-1; abundance: -; v_gene: TRBV6-5; d_gene: -; CDR3aa: CASRALNTEAFF; CDR3nt: TGTGCCAGCAGGGCACTGAACACTGAAGCTTTCTTT
j_gene: TRBJ1-2; abundance: once; v_gene: TRBV7-9; d_gene: TRBD1; CDR3aa: CASSFSGTEDGYTF; CDR3nt: TGTGCCAGCAGCTTCTCCGGGACAGAGGATGGCTACACCTTC
j_gene: TRBJ1-3; abundance: -; v_gene: TRBV9; d_gene: -; CDR3aa: CASSVDLPLTGNTIYF; CDR3nt: TGTGCCAGCAGCGTAGATCTTCCGTTAACTGGAAACACCATATATTTT
j_gene: TRBJ2-1; abundance: -; v_gene: TRBV7-2; d_gene: -; CDR3aa: CASSLKTSYREQFF; CDR3nt: TGTGCCAGCAGCTTAAAAACGAGTTATCGTGAGCAGTTCTTC
j_gene: TRBJ1-3; abundance: many; v_gene: TRBV4-2; d_gene: TRBD1; CDR3aa: CASSPDRAADTIYF; CDR3nt: TGTGCCAGCAGTCCGGACAGGGCGGCGGACACCATATATTTT
j_gene: TRBJ2-1; abundance: -; v_gene: TRBV4-2; d_gene: TRBD2; CDR3aa: CASSPPGLAPNEQFF; CDR3nt: TGTGCCAGCAGCCCCCCTGGACTAGCTCCCAATGAGCAGTTCTTC
j_gene: TRBJ1-2; abundance: -; v_gene: TRBV7-2; d_gene: TRBD1; CDR3aa: CASSLTGWSGGGYTF; CDR3nt: TGTGCCAGCAGCTTAACAGGGTGGTCAGGGGGCGGCTACACCTTC
j_gene: TRBJ2-5; abundance: -; v_gene: TRBV18; d_gene: TRBD2; CDR3aa: CASSPGTSGSGEETQYF; CDR3nt: TGTGCCAGCTCACCAGGGACTAGCGGGAGTGGGGAAGAGACCCAGTACTTC
j_gene: TRBJ1-1; abundance: once; v_gene: TRBV27; d_gene: -; CDR3aa: CASSLSNLREAFF; CDR3nt: TGTGCCAGCAGTTTATCGAATCTCAGGGAAGCTTTCTTT
j_gene: TRBJ1-1; abundance: -; v_gene: TRBV3-1/TRBV3-2; d_gene: TRBD1; CDR3aa: CASSPGTGAGQGGTEAFF; CDR3nt: TGTGCCAGCAGCCCAGGAACGGGCGCAGGACAGGGAGGCACTGAAGCTTTCTTT
j_gene: TRBJ1-2; abundance: -; v_gene: TRBV6-5; d_gene: -; CDR3aa: CASTSRGVYGYTF; CDR3nt: TGTGCCAGCACTTCCCGGGGAGTCTATGGCTACACCTTC
j_gene: TRBJ2-7; abundance: -; v_gene: TRBV3-1/TRBV3-2; d_gene: -; CDR3aa: CASSQEGQAYEQYF; CDR3nt: TGTGCCAGCAGCCAAGAGGGGCAGGCTTACGAGCAGTACTTC
j_gene: TRBJ1-2; abundance: -; v_gene: TRBV2; d_gene: TRBD1; CDR3aa: CASSGGQANYGYTF; CDR3nt: TGTGCCAGCAGTGGAGGACAGGCTAACTATGGCTACACCTTC